This T cell receptor (beta chain) was captured by sequencing in a study of OX40 agonist ivuxolimab in advanced cancers. Across the study: The group had a mean age of about 60 years, ranged from about 23 to 85, and was 82.7% male. Three dose-escalation patients had partial responses: one with hepatocellular carcinoma and two with cutaneous melanoma.

Study-wide results and caveats: CD8+ T cells averaged more expanded clones than CD4+.

Clones were sequenced by immunoSEQ multiplex PCR, and TCRdb holds only the in-frame ones, with some missing. The sample consists of fewer than 40,000 clones, approximately 89% of them appearing once. Notes on this clone: The target antigen is unknown.

The trim removed 7 bases at V and 2 bases at J, leaving 14 bases unmatched. Germline-derived CDR1 and CDR2 are GTSNPN and SVGIG (reference sequence). This CDR3 has 17 residues. The TCR originated in an adult with an advanced solid tumor such as melanoma, head and neck, liver or kidney cancer. V gene TRBV30 combines with J gene TRBJ2-2, with 9 nucleotides matching TRBD2. Sequenced material: CD4+ or CD8+ T cells sorted from blood, taken in a trial of the OX40 agonist ivuxolimab. As DNA, the CDR3 is TGTGCCTCCACCCGGTTTCTAGCGGGACCCAACACCGGGGAGCTGTTTTTT. Protein: CASTRFLAGPNTGELFF.